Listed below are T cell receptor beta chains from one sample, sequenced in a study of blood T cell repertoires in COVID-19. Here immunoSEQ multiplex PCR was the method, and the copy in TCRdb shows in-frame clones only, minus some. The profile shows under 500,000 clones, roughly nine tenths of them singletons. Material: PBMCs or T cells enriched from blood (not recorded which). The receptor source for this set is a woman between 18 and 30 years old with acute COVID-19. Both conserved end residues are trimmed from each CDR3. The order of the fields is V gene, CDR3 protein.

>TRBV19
ASSMSRARSYYEQY
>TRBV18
ASSVGQGQSPLH
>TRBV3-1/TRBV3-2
ASSLQGATNEKLF
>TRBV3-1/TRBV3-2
ASSQTPGVWF
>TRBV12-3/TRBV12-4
ASRPDSLVYT
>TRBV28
ASSLSSGYEQY
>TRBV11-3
ASSLGQGGGNTIY
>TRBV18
ASSPQRETREQY
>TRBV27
ASTEGRETAFNSPLH
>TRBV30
AWSTGTGIYEQY
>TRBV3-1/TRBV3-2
ASSQGTSGNEQY
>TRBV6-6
ANSRDTYNEQF
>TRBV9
ASSKIPGQVNSPLH
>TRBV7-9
ASSFPVTGGHEQY
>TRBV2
ASTRLVGETQY
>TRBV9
ASSRLAGGFGTGELF
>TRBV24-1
ATSDDRVSTDTQY
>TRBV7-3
ASSLTSGSTDTQY
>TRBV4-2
ASSQETRGLKPQH
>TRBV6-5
ASSSEDSSYEQY
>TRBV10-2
ASRAGGRETQY
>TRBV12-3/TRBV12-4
ASSTGLTDTQY
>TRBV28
ASSLSLYSGNTIY
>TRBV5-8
ASSWGGDLVLH
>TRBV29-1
SVEAVNSYEQY
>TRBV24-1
ATSDRTGISLNEQF
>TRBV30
AYIPSGLMNEKLF